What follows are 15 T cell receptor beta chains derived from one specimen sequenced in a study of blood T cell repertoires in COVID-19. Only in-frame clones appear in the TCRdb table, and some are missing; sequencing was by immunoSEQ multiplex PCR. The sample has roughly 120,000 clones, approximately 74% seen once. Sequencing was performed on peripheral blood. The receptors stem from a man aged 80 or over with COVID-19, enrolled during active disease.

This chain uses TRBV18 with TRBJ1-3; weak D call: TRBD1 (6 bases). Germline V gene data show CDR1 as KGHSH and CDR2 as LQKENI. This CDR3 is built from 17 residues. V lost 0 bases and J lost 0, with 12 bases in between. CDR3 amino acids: CASSPPAGAFSGNTIYF. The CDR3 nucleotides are TGTGCCAGCTCACCACCGGCAGGGGCGTTCTCTGGAAACACCATATATTTT. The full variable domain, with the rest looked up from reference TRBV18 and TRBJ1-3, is NAGVMQNPRHLVRRRGQEARLRCSPMKGHSHVYWYRQLPEEGLKFMVYLQKENIIDESGMPKERFSAEFPKEGPSILRIQQVVRGDSAAYFCASSPPAGAFSGNTIYFGEGSWLTVV.

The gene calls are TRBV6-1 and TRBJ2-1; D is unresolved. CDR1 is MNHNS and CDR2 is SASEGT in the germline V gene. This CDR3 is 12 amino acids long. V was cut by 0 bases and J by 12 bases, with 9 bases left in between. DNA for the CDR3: TGTGCCAGCAGTGAAGCGCTGAGAGGGCAGTTCTTC. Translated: CASSEALRGQFF.

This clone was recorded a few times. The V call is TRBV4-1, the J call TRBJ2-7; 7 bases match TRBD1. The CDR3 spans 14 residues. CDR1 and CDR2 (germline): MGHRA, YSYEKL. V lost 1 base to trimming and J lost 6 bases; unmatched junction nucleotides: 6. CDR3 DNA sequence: TGCGCCAGCAGCCAAGCGGGACAGCTAACCGAGCAGTACTTC. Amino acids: CASSQAGQLTEQYF.

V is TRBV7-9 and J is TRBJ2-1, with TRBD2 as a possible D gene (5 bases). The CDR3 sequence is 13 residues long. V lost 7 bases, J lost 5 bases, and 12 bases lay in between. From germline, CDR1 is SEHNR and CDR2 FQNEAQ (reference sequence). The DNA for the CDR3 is TGTGCCAGCACCAACCTAGCTAACAATGAGCAGTTCTTC. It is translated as CASTNLANNEQFF.

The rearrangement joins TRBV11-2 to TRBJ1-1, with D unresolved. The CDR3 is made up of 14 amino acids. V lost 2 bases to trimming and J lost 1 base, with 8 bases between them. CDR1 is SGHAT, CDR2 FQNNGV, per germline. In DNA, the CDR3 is TGTGCCAGCAGCTTATACCGACAGAACACTGAAGCTTTCTTT. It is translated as CASSLYRQNTEAFF.

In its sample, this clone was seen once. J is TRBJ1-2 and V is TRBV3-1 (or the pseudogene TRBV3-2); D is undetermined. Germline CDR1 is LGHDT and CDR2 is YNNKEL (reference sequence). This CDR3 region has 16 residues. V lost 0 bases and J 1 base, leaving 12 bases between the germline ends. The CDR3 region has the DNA TGTGCCAGCAGCCAAGATCAAAACAAATATAACTATGGCTACACCTTC. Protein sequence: CASSQDQNKYNYGYTF.

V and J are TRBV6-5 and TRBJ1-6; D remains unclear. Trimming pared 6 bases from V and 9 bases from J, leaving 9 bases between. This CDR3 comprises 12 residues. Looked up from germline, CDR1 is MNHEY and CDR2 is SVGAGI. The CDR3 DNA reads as TGTGCCAGCAGCGCGCGGGGTTCACCCCTCCACTTT. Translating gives CASSARGSPLHF.

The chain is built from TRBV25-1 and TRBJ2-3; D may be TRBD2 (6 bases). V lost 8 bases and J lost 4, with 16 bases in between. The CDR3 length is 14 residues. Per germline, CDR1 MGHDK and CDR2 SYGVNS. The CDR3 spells CASGRTSTPDTQYF. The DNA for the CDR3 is TGTGCCAGCGGGAGGACATCTACCCCAGATACGCAGTATTTT.

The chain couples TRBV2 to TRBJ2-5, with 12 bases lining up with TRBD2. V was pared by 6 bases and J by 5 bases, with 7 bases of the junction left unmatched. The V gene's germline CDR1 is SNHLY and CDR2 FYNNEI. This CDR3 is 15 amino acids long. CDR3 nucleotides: TGTGCCAGCAGCCAGACTAGCGGGAGTATTGAGACCCAGTACTTC. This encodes CASSQTSGSIETQYF.

The CDR3 here is CASSPRGANYGYTF. CDR3 nucleotide sequence: TGTGCCAGTAGTCCCAGGGGAGCTAACTATGGCTACACCTTC. The chain carries TRBV19 and TRBJ1-2, with TRBD1 as a possible D gene (6 bases). The germline V gene has CDR1 LNHDA and CDR2 SQIVND (reference sequence). CDR3 length equals 14 residues. The V gene lost 5 bases and the J gene lost 0 bases, with 10 bases spanning the gap.

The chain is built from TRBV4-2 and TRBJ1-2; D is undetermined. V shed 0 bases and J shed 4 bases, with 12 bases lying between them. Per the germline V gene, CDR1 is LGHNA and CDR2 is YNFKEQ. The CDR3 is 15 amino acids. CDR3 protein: CASSQDEEVPYGYTF. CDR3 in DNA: TGTGCCAGCAGCCAAGACGAGGAAGTTCCCTATGGCTACACCTTC.

The CDR3 nucleotides read TGTGCCAGCAGGAGACTAGCGGGAGGGGAGTTCTACGAGCAGTACTTC. This sequence encodes CASRRLAGGEFYEQYF. The chain combines TRBV5-5 with TRBJ2-7; the match to TRBD2 covers 14 bases. The germline V gene has CDR1 SGHKS and CDR2 YYEKEE (reference sequence). The CDR3 consists of 16 residues. V gave up 5 bases and J gave up 3 bases; unmatched junction bases: 7.

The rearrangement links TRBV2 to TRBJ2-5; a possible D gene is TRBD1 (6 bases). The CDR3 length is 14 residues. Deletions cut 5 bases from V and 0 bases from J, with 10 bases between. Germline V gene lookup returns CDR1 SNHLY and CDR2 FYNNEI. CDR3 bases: TGTGCCAGCAGTAAGCAGGGGAACCAAGAGACCCAGTACTTC. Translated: CASSKQGNQETQYF. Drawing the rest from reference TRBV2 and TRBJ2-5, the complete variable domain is EPEVTQTPSHQVTQMGQEVILRCVPISNHLYFYWYRQILGQKVEFLVSFYNNEISEKSEIFDDQFSVERPDGSNFTLKIRSTKLEDSAMYFCASSKQGNQETQYFGPGTRLLVL.

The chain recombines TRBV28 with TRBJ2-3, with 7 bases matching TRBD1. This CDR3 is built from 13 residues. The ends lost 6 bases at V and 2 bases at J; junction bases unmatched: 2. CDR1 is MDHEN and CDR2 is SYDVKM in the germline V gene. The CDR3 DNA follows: TGTGCCAGCAGGGGACAGAACACAGATACGCAGTATTTT. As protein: CASRGQNTDTQYF.

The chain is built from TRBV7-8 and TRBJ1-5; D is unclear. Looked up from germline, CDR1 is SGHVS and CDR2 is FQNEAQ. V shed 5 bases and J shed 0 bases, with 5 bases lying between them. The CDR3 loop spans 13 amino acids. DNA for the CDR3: TGTGCCAGCAGCACTTATAGCAATCAGCCCCAGCATTTT. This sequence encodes CASSTYSNQPQHF.